Listed here is a single T cell receptor (beta chain). Its antigen is not known. Per germline, CDR1 SGHRS and CDR2 YFSETQ. With V trimmed by 0 bases and J by 0 bases, 3 bases remained unmatched. The CDR3 extends over 16 amino acids. The data were taken from a study of regulatory T cells. The primer mix had 52 TRBV and 13 TRBJ primers. Only in-frame clones appear in the TCRdb table, and some are missing; sequencing was by immunoSEQ multiplex PCR. The data contain about 34,000 clones, approximately 93% of them singletons. A couple of CD3G-deficient patients had more severe autoimmunity; all had some. Patients aged 2 to 39 years had fewer naive and more memory CD4+ and CD8+ T cells. CD4+ cells were sorted into CD25-high CD127-low regulatory cells and CD25-low CD127-high conventional cells. Study-level points and caveats: Skewed V and J usage and few unique V-J pairs marked patient repertoires, most in Tregs. Hydrophobic residues at CDR3 positions 6 and 7 were enriched in conventional CD4+ T cells of CD3G-deficient patients.

The chain links TRBV5-1 to TRBJ2-3, with 8 bases aligning to TRBD2. The sequencing input was conventional CD4+ T cells sorted from blood. The receptor was derived from a child aged 2-15 years with CD3G deficiency. The CDR3 DNA follows: TGCGCCAGCAGCTTGGCCGCTAGCGGGAGCACAGATACGCAGTATTTT. The encoded protein is CASSLAASGSTDTQYF. Supplemented by reference TRBV5-1 and TRBJ2-3, the full variable domain reads KAGVTQTPRYLIKTRGQQVTLSCSPISGHRSVSWYQQTPGQGLQFLFEYFSETQRNKGNFPGRFSGRQFSNSRSEMNVSTLELGDSALYLCASSLAASGSTDTQYFGPGTRLTVL.